These T cell receptor beta chains were read from a single sample in a study of shared clonotypes between healthy human individuals. Libraries were prepared by immunoSEQ multiplex PCR; TCRdb keeps only in-frame clonotypes and omits some of them. In the table there are some 2,000,000 clones, 90% to 95% of which are singletons. The sequenced sample consisted of naive CD4+ T cells sorted from blood. These TCRs come from a young man in good health. CDR3s include the opening cysteine and the closing phenylalanine or tryptophan. D genes are given only for firm matches. Not all rows give a size; the values are once, few, many and, for expanded clones, a class.

d_call	cdr3_length	v_call	clone_size	j_call	cdr3_nt	cdr3_aa
NA	14	TRBV10-3	NA	TRBJ2-7	TGTGCCATCAGTGATGGGGCAGTATCCTACGAGCAGTACTTC	CAISDGAVSYEQYF
NA	16	TRBV28	NA	TRBJ1-1	TGTGCCAGCAGTCCCTGGGCAGGGAGAGAGGACACTGAAGCTTTCTTT	CASSPWAGREDTEAFF
TRBD1	15	TRBV27	once	TRBJ1-2	TGTGCCAGCAGTTTCTTGGACAGGGGTTACTATGGCTACACCTTC	CASSFLDRGYYGYTF
NA	14	TRBV5-1	NA	TRBJ1-1	TGCGCCAGCAGCGTTGACGGCCTGAACACTGAAGCTTTCTTT	CASSVDGLNTEAFF
NA	11	TRBV28	few	TRBJ1-2	TGTGCCAGCACCCAGGGCTATGGCTACACCTTC	CASTQGYGYTF
TRBD2	16	TRBV11-3	few	TRBJ2-2	TGTGCCAGCAGTCCTAGCGGCAGGGTTCGTACCGGGGAGCTGTTTTTT	CASSPSGRVRTGELFF
NA	16	TRBV7-2	NA	TRBJ2-5	TGTGCCAGCAGCATAGGGAGCCCCAGGCCCCGGGCGGCCCAGTACTTC	CASSIGSPRPRAAQYF
TRBD2	14	TRBV7-3	NA	TRBJ2-5	TGTGCCAGCAGCTTCGGGACTAGCAAGGAGACCCAGTACTTC	CASSFGTSKETQYF
TRBD2	13	TRBV30	NA	TRBJ2-7	TGTGCCTGGAGGAAACTAGCGGGATTCGAGCAGTACTTC	CAWRKLAGFEQYF
NA	19	TRBV21-1	NA	TRBJ2-3	TGTGCCAGCAGGACACTAGCGGGAGGGCTGAGTCTCTGCACAGATACGCAGTATTTT	CASRTLAGGLSLCTDTQYF
TRBD2	13	TRBV30	NA	TRBJ2-7	TGTGCCTGGAGTAACCGGGAGGGAGACGAGCAGTACTTC	CAWSNREGDEQYF
NA	13	TRBV30	NA	TRBJ2-7	TGTGCCTGGAGAGGGGGGGCTGCCCACGAGCAGTACTTC	CAWRGGAAHEQYF
NA	17	TRBV15	NA	TRBJ2-2	TGTGCCACCAGCCCTCTCCTCACAGGACCCAACACCGGGGAGCTGTTTTTT	CATSPLLTGPNTGELFF
NA	18	TRBV19	NA	TRBJ1-1	TGTGCCAGTAGTCCCAGCTGGGACTGGCGTAGGTTGGTAGCTGAAGCTTTCTTT	CASSPSWDWRRLVAEAFF
TRBD1	16	TRBV5-5	NA	TRBJ2-7	TGTGCCAGCAGCTTGGTGCCGGGACAGGGGGTATACGAGCAGTACTTC	CASSLVPGQGVYEQYF
TRBD2	17	TRBV9	NA	TRBJ2-2	TGTGCCAGCAGCGGACTAGCGGGGGGACAGAACACCGGGGAGCTGTTTTTT	CASSGLAGGQNTGELFF
NA	15	TRBV28	NA	TRBJ1-1	TGTGCCAGCAGCCTACCCACGGACAGCGGTTATATGGCTTTCTTT	CASSLPTDSGYMAFF
NA	12	TRBV10-2	NA	TRBJ1-1	TGCGCCAGCAGTGAGTCGGGGGGGGCAGCTTTCTTT	CASSESGGAAFF
NA	13	TRBV7-9	NA	TRBJ1-1	TGTGCCAGCAGCTTACGGCAGGTGGCTGAAGCTTTCTTT	CASSLRQVAEAFF
NA	13	TRBV10-1	NA	TRBJ2-3	TGCGCCAGCATCACGTCGGACACAGATACGCAGTATTTT	CASITSDTDTQYF
NA	17	TRBV4-3	NA	TRBJ2-1	TGCGCCAGCAGCCAAGATCTGTCCGGGAGCTCCTACAATGAGCAGTTCTTC	CASSQDLSGSSYNEQFF
TRBD2	17	TRBV7-2	NA	TRBJ2-7	TGTGCCAGCAGCGTGTCACTAGCGGGGGCCTACCACTACGAGCAGTACTTC	CASSVSLAGAYHYEQYF
NA	14	TRBV11-2	NA	TRBJ1-3	TGTGCCAGCAGACAGGACGGCTCTGGAAACACCATATATTTT	CASRQDGSGNTIYF
NA	11	TRBV20-1	NA	TRBJ2-3	TGCAGTGGGGGGCCCACAGATACGCAGTATTTT	CSGGPTDTQYF
TRBD1	15	TRBV11-2	once	TRBJ2-1	TGTGCCAGCAGCTTACTACAGGGGACATACAATGAGCAGTTCTTC	CASSLLQGTYNEQFF
NA	15	TRBV10-2	once	TRBJ1-1	TGCGCCAGCAGTGAGTCCGGACAGATGAACACTGAAGCTTTCTTT	CASSESGQMNTEAFF
TRBD1	16	TRBV29-1	NA	TRBJ2-5	TGCAGCGTTGAGACCCCGACAGGGGCCTCGGGAGAGACCCAGTACTTC	CSVETPTGASGETQYF
TRBD1	15	TRBV27	NA	TRBJ2-5	TGTGCCAGCAGTATATCCTCGACAGGGGGAGAGACCCAGTACTTC	CASSISSTGGETQYF
TRBD2	15	TRBV5-1	NA	TRBJ2-7	TGCGCCAGCAGCTTGGCGGGAGGACCCTTCTACGAGCAGTACTTC	CASSLAGGPFYEQYF
NA	16	TRBV6-5	NA	TRBJ1-6	TGTGCCAGCAGTTACTCGAGCGGGACGGGTAATTCACCCCTCCACTTT	CASSYSSGTGNSPLHF
TRBD2	16	TRBV7-2	NA	TRBJ2-3	TGTGCCAGCAGCTTAAGGCTAGCGGGAGGGACAGATACGCAGTATTTT	CASSLRLAGGTDTQYF